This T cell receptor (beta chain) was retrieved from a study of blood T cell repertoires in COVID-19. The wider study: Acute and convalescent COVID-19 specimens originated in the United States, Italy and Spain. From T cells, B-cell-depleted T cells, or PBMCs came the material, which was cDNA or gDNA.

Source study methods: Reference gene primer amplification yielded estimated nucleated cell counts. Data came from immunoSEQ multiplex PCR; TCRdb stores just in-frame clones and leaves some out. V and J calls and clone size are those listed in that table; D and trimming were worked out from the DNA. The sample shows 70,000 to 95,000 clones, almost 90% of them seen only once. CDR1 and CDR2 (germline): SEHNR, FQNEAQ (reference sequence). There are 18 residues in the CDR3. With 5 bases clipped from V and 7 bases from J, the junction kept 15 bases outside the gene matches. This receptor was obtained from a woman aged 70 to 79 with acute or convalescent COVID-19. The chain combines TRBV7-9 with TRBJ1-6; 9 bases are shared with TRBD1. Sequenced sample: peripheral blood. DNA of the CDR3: TGTGCCAGCAGCCTTAGTTTGGTTACAGGGGGCTCCAATTCACCCCTCCACTTT. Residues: CASSLSLVTGGSNSPLHF.